This section outlines one TCR beta chain sequence together with its context. The data are from a study of cytotoxic CD8 clonotypes in ibrutinib-treated CLL. This table comes from immunoSEQ multiplex PCR, and its TCRdb copy is limited to in-frame clones, with some not included. The sample comprises 65,000 to 90,000 clones, roughly 85% of which are singletons, and less than 40% rests with the top ten. Germline CDR1 is SGHVT and CDR2 is SQSDAQ. V lost 3 bases and J 4 bases, leaving 10 bases between the germline ends. This CDR3 comprises 14 residues. This material consisted of PBMCs, taken after 24 months of ibrutinib treatment. This receptor was taken from a human donor with chronic lymphocytic leukemia. The chain couples TRBV7-4 to TRBJ2-1; TRBD2 might be the D (5 bases). CDR3 sequence (DNA): TGTGCCAGCAGCTTGGGCTCGGGATACAATGAGCAGTTCTTC. This translates into CASSLGSGYNEQFF.